Detailed here is one T cell receptor beta chain. Generated by immunoSEQ multiplex PCR, the TCRdb table keeps only in-frame clones and is missing some. This sample has roughly 100,000 clones, with roughly nine tenths found just once. V lost 0 bases and J lost 4, with 11 bases in between. The CDR3 loop spans 15 amino acids. Germline-derived CDR1 and CDR2 are SGHTA and FQGTGA. The data were taken from a study of OX40 agonist ivuxolimab in advanced cancers. The sequencing used CD4+ or CD8+ T cells sorted from blood, collected in a trial of the OX40 agonist ivuxolimab. The TCR was taken from an adult with an advanced solid tumor such as melanoma, head and neck, liver or kidney cancer. The gene calls are TRBV7-3 and TRBJ2-3, with a possible D match to TRBD2 (6 bases). CDR3 nucleotide sequence: TGTGCCAGCAGCTTAACGAACCTAGCGTCAGATACGCAGTATTTT. It specifies CASSLTNLASDTQYF.